This is a list of T cell receptor beta chains from one sample in a study of T-cell memory formation after mild COVID-19. One entry per CDR3 protein, called by TCRdb with MiXCR from the 5' RACE reads. The repertoire includes roughly 400,000 distinct CDR3 sequences, roughly a quarter of them detected once, and around 8.1% sits in the top ten. The sequenced material came from PBMCs or a T cell subset sorted from them (not recorded which). The receptors originated from an adult woman who had mild COVID-19 (a few samples of this study predate the infection). Cell type and time point are not known. CDR3s include the opening cysteine and the closing phenylalanine or tryptophan. The D gene is left open where the match is weak. Size is omitted from some rows. Given values are once, few, many or a class for expanded clones.

abundance: many
d_gene: TRBD2
v_gene: TRBV4-2
j_gene: TRBJ2-1
CDR3aa: CASSQSGTSGSDEQFF
CDR3nt: TGTGCCAGCAGCCAATCCGGGACTAGCGGGAGCGATGAGCAGTTCTTC

abundance: .
d_gene: .
v_gene: TRBV6-2/TRBV6-3
j_gene: TRBJ2-7
CDR3aa: CASSYGQIYEQYF
CDR3nt: TGTGCCAGCAGTTACGGCCAGATCTACGAGCAGTACTTC

abundance: few
d_gene: TRBD1
v_gene: TRBV29-1
j_gene: TRBJ2-7
CDR3aa: CSGGWTGGREQYF
CDR3nt: TGCAGCGGTGGATGGACAGGGGGGCGCGAGCAGTACTTC

abundance: many
d_gene: .
v_gene: TRBV2
j_gene: TRBJ2-2
CDR3aa: CASSESTGGELFF
CDR3nt: TGTGCCAGCAGTGAATCGACAGGAGGGGAGCTGTTTTTT

abundance: .
d_gene: TRBD2
v_gene: TRBV7-7
j_gene: TRBJ2-1
CDR3aa: CASSPGAGVVNEQFF
CDR3nt: TGTGCTAGCAGCCCCGGAGCGGGAGTCGTCAATGAGCAGTTCTTC

abundance: .
d_gene: .
v_gene: TRBV18
j_gene: TRBJ2-4
CDR3aa: CASSPGAAADIQYF
CDR3nt: TGTGCCAGCTCACCAGGGGCGGCGGCGGACATTCAGTACTTC

abundance: .
d_gene: TRBD1
v_gene: TRBV5-8
j_gene: TRBJ2-7
CDR3aa: CASRAGTGGFIGSYEQYF
CDR3nt: TGTGCCAGCAGGGCCGGGACAGGGGGCTTTATCGGGTCCTACGAGCAGTACTTC

abundance: .
d_gene: .
v_gene: TRBV20-1
j_gene: TRBJ1-5
CDR3aa: CSARDARRGNQPQHF
CDR3nt: TGCAGTGCTAGAGATGCCAGGAGAGGCAATCAGCCCCAGCATTTT

abundance: .
d_gene: .
v_gene: TRBV27
j_gene: TRBJ1-3
CDR3aa: CASSLFGDSGNTIYF
CDR3nt: TGTGCCAGCAGTTTATTTGGGGACTCTGGAAACACCATATATTTT

abundance: .
d_gene: .
v_gene: TRBV20-1
j_gene: TRBJ2-7
CDR3aa: CSARAGRSYEQYF
CDR3nt: TGCAGTGCTAGAGCAGGGAGAAGCTACGAGCAGTACTTC

abundance: .
d_gene: .
v_gene: TRBV7-9
j_gene: TRBJ2-7
CDR3aa: CASSLGLTHEQYF
CDR3nt: TGTGCCAGCAGCTTGGGTCTTACCCACGAGCAGTACTTC

abundance: .
d_gene: TRBD1
v_gene: TRBV7-3
j_gene: TRBJ1-6
CDR3aa: CASSPRQGKDSPLHF
CDR3nt: TGTGCCAGCAGCCCCCGACAGGGGAAGGATTCACCCCTCCACTTT

abundance: .
d_gene: .
v_gene: TRBV24-1
j_gene: TRBJ2-1
CDR3aa: CATSDSFNEQFF
CDR3nt: TGTGCCACCAGTGATTCCTTCAATGAGCAGTTCTTC

abundance: .
d_gene: .
v_gene: TRBV2
j_gene: TRBJ2-5
CDR3aa: CASSEAQGDPKYQETQYF
CDR3nt: TGTGCCAGCAGTGAAGCCCAAGGAGATCCCAAGTACCAAGAGACCCAGTACTTC